The 15 T cell receptor beta chains below were found in one sample sequenced in a study of shared clonotypes between healthy human individuals. The repertoire was sequenced with immunoSEQ multiplex PCR; TCRdb's copy has only in-frame clones and lacks some. The data hold roughly 1,600,000 clones, with less than 99% observed a single time. The sample comprised naive CD4+ T cells sorted from blood. Subset specified: CD45RA+ positively selected. Every receptor here comes from a man younger than 40 in good health.

This sequence joins TRBV7-3 and TRBJ1-2; TRBD1 agrees at 7 bases. The germline gives CDR1 SGHTA, CDR2 FQGTGA. The J segment lost 8 bases and the V segment lost 2 bases, leaving 8 bases of the junction unmatched. The CDR3 has 14 residues. The CDR3 nucleotides are TGTGCCAGCAGCTTATCTGGACAGGCGTTAGGCTACACCTTC. Its protein is CASSLSGQALGYTF.

The chain is built from TRBV7-9 and TRBJ2-2; 7 bases agree with TRBD1. CDR3 length: 17 residues. J gave up 4 bases and V 1 base, and 9 bases lay outside the gene matches. Germline V CDR1 and CDR2: SEHNR, FQNEAQ (reference sequence). The CDR3 DNA follows: TGTGCCAGCAGCTTAGGCGCGAGGGGGCGCCTCACCGGGGAGCTGTTTTTT. It translates to CASSLGARGRLTGELFF. Filled out from reference TRBV7-9 and TRBJ2-2, the complete variable domain reads DTGVSQNPRHKITKRGQNVTFRCDPISEHNRLYWYRQTLGQGPEFLTYFQNEAQLEKSRLLSDRFSAERPKGSFSTLEIQRTEQGDSAMYLCASSLGARGRLTGELFFGEGSRLTVL.

The gene calls are TRBV11-3 and TRBJ2-2, with D tentatively TRBD1 (6 bases). Between the trimmed V and J ends, which lost 1 base and 5 bases, there was a span of 8 bases. Germline-derived CDR1 and CDR2 are SGHNT and YENEEA. The CDR3 totals 14 residues. CDR3 region: CASSLAGATGELFF. Written as DNA, the CDR3 is TGTGCCAGCAGCTTAGCAGGGGCGACCGGGGAGCTGTTTTTT.

This rearrangement joins TRBV7-6 to TRBJ2-2, with TRBD2 matching 9 bases. This CDR3 is 16 amino acids long. Looked up from germline, CDR1 is SGHVS and CDR2 is FNYEAQ. V lost 5 bases and J lost 2; bases outside the gene matches: 6. The CDR3 DNA reads as TGTGCCAGCAGCGAGAGACTAGCGGACAACACCGGGGAGCTGTTTTTT. As protein: CASSERLADNTGELFF.

The V gene is TRBV6-4, the J gene TRBJ2-2; 8 bases are a match to TRBD1. Germline V gene data show CDR1 as MRHNA and CDR2 as SNTAGT. The J segment lost 7 bases and the V segment lost 6 bases, leaving 7 bases of the junction unmatched. This CDR3 region has 14 residues. The DNA of the CDR3 is TGTGCCAGCAGACCGCAGGGGGCGTTCGGGGAGCTGTTTTTT. Residues: CASRPQGAFGELFF.

The rearrangement links TRBV18 to TRBJ2-7, with 8 bases that match TRBD1. CDR3 length: 13 amino acids. Per the germline V gene, CDR1 is KGHSH and CDR2 is LQKENI. V dropped 5 bases and J dropped 4; count of bases not matched to a gene: 4. CDR3 region: CASSFDRGYEQYF. The CDR3 DNA reads TGTGCCAGCTCATTCGACAGGGGTTACGAGCAGTACTTC.

This clone was seen once. V usage is TRBV28 and J usage is TRBJ2-7, with D perhaps given as TRBD1 or TRBD2 (7 bases each). V lost 4 bases to trimming and J lost 5 bases, with 15 bases between them. This CDR3 region has 14 residues. Looked up from germline, CDR1 is MDHEN and CDR2 is SYDVKM. The CDR3 spells CASSSGGGPHEQYF. The CDR3 DNA is TGTGCCAGCAGTTCAGGGGGAGGGCCTCACGAGCAGTACTTC.

The rearrangement joins TRBV7-8 to TRBJ2-3; tentatively, D is TRBD2 (6 bases). The ends were cut back, 10 bases at V and 3 bases at J, with 20 bases in the middle. The CDR3 length is 15 residues. Germline CDR1 and CDR2: SGHVS and FQNEAQ. CDR3 DNA: TGTGCCACCCTCCCGACTAGGCTTAGGACAGATACGCAGTATTTT. It encodes CATLPTRLRTDTQYF.

This clone was counted once. An end of the junction differs from the germline gene, which may be a read error. The rearrangement links TRBV18 to TRBJ2-5; D possibly corresponds to TRBD2 (5 bases). This CDR3 is 14 amino acids long. Germline V gene lookup returns CDR1 KGHSH and CDR2 LQKENI. CDR3 loop: CASSPLVGLETQYF. DNA for the CDR3: TGTGCCAGCTCCCCACTAGTGGGATTGGAGACCCAGTACTTC.

J is TRBJ1-5 and V is TRBV7-9, with D perhaps matching TRBD1 (5 bases). The CDR3 extends over 13 amino acids. CDR1 is SEHNR and CDR2 is FQNEAQ in the germline V gene (reference sequence). V lost 2 bases and J 6 bases, leaving 8 bases between the germline ends. CDR3 bases: TGTGCCAGCAGCTTAATGGGGCGTCAGCCCCAGCATTTT. Amino acids: CASSLMGRQPQHF.

The rearrangement joins TRBV18 to TRBJ1-2; D might be TRBD1 (6 bases). The CDR3 is 14 amino acids. Germline CDR1 reads KGHSH; CDR2 reads LQKENI. V dropped 6 bases and J dropped 0 bases, with 11 bases sitting between them. As DNA, the CDR3 is TGTGCCAGCTCTAAAGACAGGTCTAACTATGGCTACACCTTC. Translation gives CASSKDRSNYGYTF.

Here the CDR3 DNA reads TGTGCCAGCAGCGCTTGGGTAGAGACCCAGTACTTC. Protein: CASSAWVETQYF. The V call is TRBV9, the J call TRBJ2-5; no clear D gene. From germline, CDR1 is SGDLS and CDR2 YYNGEE. V was shortened by 3 bases and J by 4 bases, with 7 bases between the two germline ends. The CDR3 contains 12 residues. Looking up the rest from reference TRBV9 and TRBJ2-5 gives the full variable domain: DSGVTQTPKHLITATGQRVTLRCSPRSGDLSVYWYQQSLDQGLQFLIQYYNGEERAKGNILERFSAQQFPDLHSELNLSSLELGDSALYFCASSAWVETQYFGPGTRLLVL.

V gene TRBV30 combines with J gene TRBJ2-1, with 7 positions matching TRBD1. Per the germline V gene, CDR1 is GTSNPN and CDR2 is SVGIG (reference sequence). CDR3 length: 15 residues. With V trimmed by 0 bases and J by 4 bases, 6 bases remained unmatched. The CDR3 region has the DNA TGTGCCTGGAGTGTACTGGGACAGACTTACAATGAGCAGTTCTTC. Protein product: CAWSVLGQTYNEQFF.

In this sample, this clone turned up once. J is TRBJ1-1 and V is TRBV7-9; weak D call: TRBD1 (5 bases). V lost 5 bases to trimming and J lost 6 bases, with 19 bases between them. This CDR3 has 15 residues. Germline values: CDR1 SEHNR, CDR2 FQNEAQ (reference sequence). The CDR3 protein is CASSLDIGARAEAFF. The CDR3 region has the DNA TGTGCCAGCAGCCTAGATATCGGGGCCCGGGCTGAAGCTTTCTTT.

The rearrangement joins TRBV10-3 to TRBJ2-3; a possible D gene is TRBD1 (5 bases). Per the germline V gene, CDR1 is ENHRY and CDR2 is SYGVKD. The CDR3 has 13 amino acids. Trimming stripped 10 bases from V and 4 bases from J, with 15 bases between. The CDR3 loop reads CATQGDSADTQYF. As DNA, the CDR3 is TGTGCCACCCAGGGTGACAGTGCAGATACGCAGTATTTT.